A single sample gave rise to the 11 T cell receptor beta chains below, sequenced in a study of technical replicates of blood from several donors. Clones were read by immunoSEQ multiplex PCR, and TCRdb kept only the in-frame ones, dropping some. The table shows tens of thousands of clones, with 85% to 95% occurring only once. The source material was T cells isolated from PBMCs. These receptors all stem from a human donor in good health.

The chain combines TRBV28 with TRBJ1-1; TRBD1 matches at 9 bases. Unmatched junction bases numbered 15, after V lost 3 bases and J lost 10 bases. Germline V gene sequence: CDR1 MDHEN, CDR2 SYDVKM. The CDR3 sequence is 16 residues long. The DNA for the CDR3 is TGTGCCAGCAGTTTTGCCGGGACAGGGACTTTTAAGGGAGCTTTCTTT. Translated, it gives CASSFAGTGTFKGAFF.

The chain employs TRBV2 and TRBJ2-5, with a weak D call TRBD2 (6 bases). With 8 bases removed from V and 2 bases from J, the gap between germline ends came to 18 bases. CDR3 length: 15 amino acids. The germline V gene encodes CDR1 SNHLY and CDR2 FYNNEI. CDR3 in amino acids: CASDLRDLVQETQYF. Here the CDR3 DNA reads TGTGCCAGCGATTTGAGGGACTTAGTACAAGAGACCCAGTACTTC.

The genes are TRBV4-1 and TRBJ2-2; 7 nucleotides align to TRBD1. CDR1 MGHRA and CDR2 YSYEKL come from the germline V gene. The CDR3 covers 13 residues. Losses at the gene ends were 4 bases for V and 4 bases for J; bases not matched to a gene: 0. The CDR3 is CASSPGGTGELFF. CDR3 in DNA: TGCGCCAGCAGCCCAGGGGGCACCGGGGAGCTGTTTTTT.

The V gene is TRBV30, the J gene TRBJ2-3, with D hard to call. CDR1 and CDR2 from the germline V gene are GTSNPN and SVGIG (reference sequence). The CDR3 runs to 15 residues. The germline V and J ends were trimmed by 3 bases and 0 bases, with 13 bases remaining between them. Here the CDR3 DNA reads TGTGCCTGGAGCCTAAACAGCAAGAGCACAGATACGCAGTATTTT. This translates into CAWSLNSKSTDTQYF.

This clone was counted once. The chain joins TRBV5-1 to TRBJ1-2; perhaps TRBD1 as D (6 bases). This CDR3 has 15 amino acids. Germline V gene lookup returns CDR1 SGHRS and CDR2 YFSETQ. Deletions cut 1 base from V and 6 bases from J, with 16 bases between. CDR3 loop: CASSLSWGRSDGYTF. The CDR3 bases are TGCGCCAGCAGCTTGAGTTGGGGGCGGTCGGATGGCTACACCTTC. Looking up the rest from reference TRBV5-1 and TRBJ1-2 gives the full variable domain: KAGVTQTPRYLIKTRGQQVTLSCSPISGHRSVSWYQQTPGQGLQFLFEYFSETQRNKGNFPGRFSGRQFSNSRSEMNVSTLELGDSALYLCASSLSWGRSDGYTFGSGTRLTVV.

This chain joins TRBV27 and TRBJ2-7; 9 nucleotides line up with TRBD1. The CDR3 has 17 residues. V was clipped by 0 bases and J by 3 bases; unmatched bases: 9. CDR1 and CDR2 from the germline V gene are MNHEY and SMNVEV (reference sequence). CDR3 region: CASSLSFSGTGIYEQYF. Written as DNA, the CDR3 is TGTGCCAGCAGTTTATCTTTCTCCGGGACAGGGATCTACGAGCAGTACTTC.

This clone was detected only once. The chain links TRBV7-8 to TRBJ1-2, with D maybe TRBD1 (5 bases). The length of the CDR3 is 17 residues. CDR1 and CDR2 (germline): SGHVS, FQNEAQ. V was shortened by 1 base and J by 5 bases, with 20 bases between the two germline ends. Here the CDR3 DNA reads TGTGCCAGCAGCTTAGACGCAGGGCCTCGGCGGGGGTATGGCTACACCTTC. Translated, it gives CASSLDAGPRRGYGYTF.

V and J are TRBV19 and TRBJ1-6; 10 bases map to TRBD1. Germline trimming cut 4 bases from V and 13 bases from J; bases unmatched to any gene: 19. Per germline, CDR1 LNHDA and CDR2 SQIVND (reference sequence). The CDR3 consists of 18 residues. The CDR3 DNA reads TGTGCCAGTAGTAGAGGGACAGGGGCGGCTGGGGGCTATGGGCCCCTCCACTTT. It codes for CASSRGTGAAGGYGPLHF.

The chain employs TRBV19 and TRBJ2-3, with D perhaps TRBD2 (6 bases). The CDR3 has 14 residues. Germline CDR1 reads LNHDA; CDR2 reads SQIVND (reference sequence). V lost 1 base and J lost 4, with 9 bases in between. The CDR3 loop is CASSIGLGADTQYF. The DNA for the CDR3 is TGTGCCAGTAGTATAGGACTAGGAGCAGATACGCAGTATTTT.

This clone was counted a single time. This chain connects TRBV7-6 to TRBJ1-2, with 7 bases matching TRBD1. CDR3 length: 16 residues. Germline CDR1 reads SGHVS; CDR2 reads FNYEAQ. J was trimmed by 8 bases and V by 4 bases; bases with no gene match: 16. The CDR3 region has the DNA TGTGCCAGCAGCTCGACATACAGGGGACCCGTGCGGGGCTACACCTTC. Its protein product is CASSSTYRGPVRGYTF. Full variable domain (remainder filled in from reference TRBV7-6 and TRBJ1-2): GAGVSQSPRYKVTKRGQDVALRCDPISGHVSLYWYRQALGQGPEFLTYFNYEAQQDKSGLPNDRFSAERPEGSISTLTIQRTEQRDSAMYRCASSSTYRGPVRGYTFGSGTRLTVV.

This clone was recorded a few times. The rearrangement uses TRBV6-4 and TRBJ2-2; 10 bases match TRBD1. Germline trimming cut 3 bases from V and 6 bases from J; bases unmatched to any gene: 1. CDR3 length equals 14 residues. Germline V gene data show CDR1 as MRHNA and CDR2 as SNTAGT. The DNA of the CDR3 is TGTGCCAGCAGTGAAGGACAGGGGGCCGGGGAGCTGTTTTTT. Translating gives CASSEGQGAGELFF.